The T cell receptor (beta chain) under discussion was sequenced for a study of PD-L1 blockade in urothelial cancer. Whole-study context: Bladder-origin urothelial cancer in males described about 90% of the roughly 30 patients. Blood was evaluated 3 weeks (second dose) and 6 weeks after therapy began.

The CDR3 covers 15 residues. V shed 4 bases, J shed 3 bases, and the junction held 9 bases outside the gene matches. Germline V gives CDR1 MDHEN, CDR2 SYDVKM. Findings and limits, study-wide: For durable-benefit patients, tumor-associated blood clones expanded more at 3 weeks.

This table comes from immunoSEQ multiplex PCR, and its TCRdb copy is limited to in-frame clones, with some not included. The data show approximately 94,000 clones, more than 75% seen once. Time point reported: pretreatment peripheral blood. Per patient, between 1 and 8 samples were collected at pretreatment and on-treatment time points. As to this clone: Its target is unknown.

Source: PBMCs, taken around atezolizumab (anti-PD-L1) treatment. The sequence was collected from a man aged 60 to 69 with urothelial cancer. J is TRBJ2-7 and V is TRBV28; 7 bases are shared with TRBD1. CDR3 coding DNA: TGTGCCAGCAGTTCTCTAGGGACAGCTCTCTACGAGCAGTACTTC. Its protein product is CASSSLGTALYEQYF.